This T cell receptor (beta chain) was identified during a study of T cells in Graves' hyperthyroidism and ophthalmopathy (dated 2019 in TCRdb). Concerning the study at large: Peripheral blood samples were taken at initial diagnosis, before any treatment was given. A discovery cohort of approximately 97 patients, 43 with Graves' ophthalmopathy and fewer than 65 with stable Graves' hyperthyroidism, was used to find distinguishing TCR V-J signatures. Whether ophthalmopathy could be predicted prospectively was tested in an independent validation cohort made up of 18 to 20 hyperthyroidism patients plus 17 patients who later progressed to ophthalmopathy. For training and testing, the roughly 100 patients in the discovery cohort were randomly divided in a 7:3 ratio. The study also compared thyroid tissue and blood T-cell repertoires from a handful of Graves' hyperthyroidism patients. Following sampling, methimazole starting at 30 mg daily was given to hyperthyroidism patients, and high-dose intravenous methylprednisolone was given to ophthalmopathy patients. The paper reports TCR Vbeta CDR3 sequencing of over 120 peripheral blood samples: under 45 ophthalmopathy, under 80 hyperthyroidism and 17 progressor patients. Points the paper makes about the study in general: Sample size was not statistically predetermined, and blinding of investigators to group allocation was not performed. Most expanded thyroid clonotypes (frequency above 0.001) were also detected in blood, suggesting blood repertoires may reflect thyroid immune responses. A 13 V-J signature model separated ophthalmopathy from stable hyperthyroidism, with around 90% sensitivity and approximately 81% specificity in cross-validation and 80%/75% in testing. During validation, the model predicted progression to ophthalmopathy a median of approximately 6 months ahead of onset, with around 70% sensitivity and almost 75% specificity.

The hyperthyroidism patients were between 18 and 65 years old and newly diagnosed, with a disease duration of less than 2 months. Exclusion was applied to patients with uncontrolled infections, other autoimmune diseases, pregnancy or lactation. Diagnoses were based on clinical symptoms, serum thyroxine and TRAb, thyroid ultrasound and orbital computed tomography. Blood from progressor patients was drawn when they were first diagnosed with hyperthyroidism, before any ophthalmopathy symptoms appeared. Ficoll-Paque density gradient centrifugation was used to isolate PBMCs from 10 ml of fresh peripheral blood. Progressor patients were initially diagnosed with Graves' hyperthyroidism and developed ophthalmopathy during follow-up. Total RNA was extracted with Trizol reagent, and quality was checked on an Agilent 2100 Bioanalyzer. The TCR beta CDR3 regions were amplified from RNA transcripts. A first-round RT-PCR of the TCR CDR3 used the HTBI primer set with the Qiagen OneStep RT-PCR kit. A second multiplex PCR round built the libraries, followed by size selection and purification. Libraries were sequenced paired-end with 100 bp reads on an Illumina HiSeq2000. Per the source publication's procedure: SOAPnuke was used to process the raw data, removing reads that contained adapters or uncalled bases, had a mean Phred below 15, or lacked an exact match to the constant primer or identifier. High-quality paired reads were merged using COPE v1.2.5, and each unique nucleotide sequence was defined as a clonotype. Clonotypes were aligned to IMGT TRBV, TRBD and TRBJ reference segments using MiTCR v1.1. The analysis was restricted to V-J combinations with a frequency above 0.0001, which together covered just over 98% of the repertoires. A TCS score was defined as the ratio of F50 (clonal expansion) to E x V (chaos), with BLOSUM62-based TCRdist applied between CDR3 peptides within each V-J. Welch's t-statistics and random forest reduced 500 to 550 V-J features to 13, which were used in a naive Bayes classifier (R e1071). Starting from the raw public reads, TCRdb applied fastp trimming at Q25, assembled clones with MiXCR and retained in-frame beta chains. Rows matching on CDR3 protein sequence are summarized as one entry with the most common DNA and genes. What appears here as the V and J calls and clone size reflects TCRdb's work, not the paper's. For this sample the table gives 250,000 or so distinct CDR3 sequences, of which 15% were detected only once. The ten largest clones represent roughly 31% of the sample.

This clonotype was found many times. Its specific antigen is unknown. No quality values exist for individual bases; no much larger clone is one base distant. The receptor was isolated from a woman in her 50s with Graves' hyperthyroidism that later progressed to Graves' ophthalmopathy. Source material: blood.

The CDR3 protein: CASSTGTSERIQYF. The sequenced DNA is TGTGCCAGTAGTACCGGGACTAGCGAGAGGATCCAGTACTTC. The chain was built from TRBV19 and TRBJ2-5; 10 bases in between match TRBD2. Trimming leaves V shorter by 4 bases and J shorter by 10 bases, with the junction holding 9 bases beyond the gene matches. CDR1 LNHDA and CDR2 SQIVND were looked up in the germline V gene (reference sequence). From cysteine to phenylalanine, the CDR3 is 14 amino acids long. The entry retains the CDR3 DNA only, 42 bases that are in frame from base 1.